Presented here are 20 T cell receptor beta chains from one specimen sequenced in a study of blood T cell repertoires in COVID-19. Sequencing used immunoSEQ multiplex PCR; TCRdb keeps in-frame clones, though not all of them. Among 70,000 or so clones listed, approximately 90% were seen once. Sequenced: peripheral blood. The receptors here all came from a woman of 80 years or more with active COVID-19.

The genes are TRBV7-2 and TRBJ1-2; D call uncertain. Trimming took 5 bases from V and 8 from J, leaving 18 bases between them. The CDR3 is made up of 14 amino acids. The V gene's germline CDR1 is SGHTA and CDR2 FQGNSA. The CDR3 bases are TGTGCCAGCAGCCAACAAAGGAACGTGGGCGGCTACACCTTC. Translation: CASSQQRNVGGYTF.

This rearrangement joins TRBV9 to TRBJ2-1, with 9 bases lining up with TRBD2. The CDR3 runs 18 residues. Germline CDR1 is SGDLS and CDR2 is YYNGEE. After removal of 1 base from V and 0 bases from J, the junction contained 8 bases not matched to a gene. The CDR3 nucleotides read TGTGCCAGCAGCGTAACCGCGACTAGCGGCCCCTCCTACAATGAGCAGTTCTTC. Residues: CASSVTATSGPSYNEQFF.

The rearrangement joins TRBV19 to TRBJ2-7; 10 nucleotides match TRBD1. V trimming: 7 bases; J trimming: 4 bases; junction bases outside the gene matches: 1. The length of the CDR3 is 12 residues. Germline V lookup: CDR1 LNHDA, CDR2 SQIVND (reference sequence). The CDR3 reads CASTDRGYEQYF. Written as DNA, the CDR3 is TGTGCCAGTACGGACAGGGGGTACGAGCAGTACTTC.

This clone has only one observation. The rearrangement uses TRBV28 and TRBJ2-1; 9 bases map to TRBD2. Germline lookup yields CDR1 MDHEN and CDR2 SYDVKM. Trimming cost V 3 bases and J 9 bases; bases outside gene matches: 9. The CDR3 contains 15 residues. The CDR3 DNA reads TGTGCCAGCAGTTTGGGGTCTAGCGGGACTAGTGAGCAGTTCTTC. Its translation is CASSLGSSGTSEQFF.

This CDR3 is CASIRGGDTQYF. The CDR3 bases are TGTGCCAGCATCCGGGGTGGAGATACGCAGTATTTT. The chain is built from TRBV21-1 and TRBJ2-3; the table gives TRBD2 as D, unverified against the DNA. TRBV21-1 has pseudogene status. The CDR3 contains 12 residues.

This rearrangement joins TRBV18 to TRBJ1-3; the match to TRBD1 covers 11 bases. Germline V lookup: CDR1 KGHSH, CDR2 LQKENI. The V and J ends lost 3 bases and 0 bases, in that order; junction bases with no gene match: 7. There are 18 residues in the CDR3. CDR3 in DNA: TGTGCCAGCTCACCTTGGACAGGGGGCGCTTTCTCTGGAAACACCATATATTTT. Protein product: CASSPWTGGAFSGNTIYF. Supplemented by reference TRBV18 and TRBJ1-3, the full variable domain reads NAGVMQNPRHLVRRRGQEARLRCSPMKGHSHVYWYRQLPEEGLKFMVYLQKENIIDESGMPKERFSAEFPKEGPSILRIQQVVRGDSAAYFCASSPWTGGAFSGNTIYFGEGSWLTVV.

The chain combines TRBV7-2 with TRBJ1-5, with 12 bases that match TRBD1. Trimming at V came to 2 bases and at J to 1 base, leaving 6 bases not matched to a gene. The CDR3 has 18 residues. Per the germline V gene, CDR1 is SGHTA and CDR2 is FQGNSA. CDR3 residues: CASSLQGQGAWSNQPQHF. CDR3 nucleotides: TGTGCCAGCAGCTTACAGGGACAGGGGGCATGGAGCAATCAGCCCCAGCATTTT.

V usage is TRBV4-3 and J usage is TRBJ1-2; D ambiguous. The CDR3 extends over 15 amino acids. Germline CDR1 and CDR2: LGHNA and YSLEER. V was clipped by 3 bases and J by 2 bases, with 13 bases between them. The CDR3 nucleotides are TGCGCCAGCAGCCAGGGCGTCGGCCGAAACTATGGCTACACCTTC. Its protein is CASSQGVGRNYGYTF.

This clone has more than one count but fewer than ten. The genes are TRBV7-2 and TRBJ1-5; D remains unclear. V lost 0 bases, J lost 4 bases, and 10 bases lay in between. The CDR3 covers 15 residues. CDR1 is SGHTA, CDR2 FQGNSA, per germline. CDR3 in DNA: TGTGCCAGCAGCTTAGCTGGGCAGTCTAATCAGCCCCAGCATTTT. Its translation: CASSLAGQSNQPQHF. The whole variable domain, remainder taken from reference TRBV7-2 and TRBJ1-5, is GAGVSQSPSNKVTEKGKDVELRCDPISGHTALYWYRQSLGQGLEFLIYFQGNSAPDKSGLPSDRFSAERTGGSVSTLTIQRTQQEDSAVYLCASSLAGQSNQPQHFGDGTRLSIL.

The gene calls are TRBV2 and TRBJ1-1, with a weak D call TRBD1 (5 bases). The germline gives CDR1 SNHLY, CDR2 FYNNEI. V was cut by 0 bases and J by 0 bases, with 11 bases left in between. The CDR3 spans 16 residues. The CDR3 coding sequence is TGTGCCAGCAGTGAAGCGGGGCACTTCATGAACACTGAAGCTTTCTTT. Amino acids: CASSEAGHFMNTEAFF.

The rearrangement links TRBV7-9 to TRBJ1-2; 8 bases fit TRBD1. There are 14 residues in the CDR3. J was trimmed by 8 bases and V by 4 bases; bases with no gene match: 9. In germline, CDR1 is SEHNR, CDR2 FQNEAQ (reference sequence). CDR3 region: CASSYSQGAGGYTF. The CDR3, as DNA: TGTGCCAGCAGCTACTCTCAGGGGGCGGGAGGCTACACCTTC. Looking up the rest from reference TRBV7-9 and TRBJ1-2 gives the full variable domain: DTGVSQNPRHKITKRGQNVTFRCDPISEHNRLYWYRQTLGQGPEFLTYFQNEAQLEKSRLLSDRFSAERPKGSFSTLEIQRTEQGDSAMYLCASSYSQGAGGYTFGSGTRLTVV.

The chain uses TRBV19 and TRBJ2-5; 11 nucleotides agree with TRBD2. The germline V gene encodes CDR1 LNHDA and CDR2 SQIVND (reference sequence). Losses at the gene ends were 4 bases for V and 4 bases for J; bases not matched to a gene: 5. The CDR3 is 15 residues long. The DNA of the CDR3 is TGTGCCAGTAGTACGGCTAGCGGGAGGACAGAGACCCAGTACTTC. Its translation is CASSTASGRTETQYF.

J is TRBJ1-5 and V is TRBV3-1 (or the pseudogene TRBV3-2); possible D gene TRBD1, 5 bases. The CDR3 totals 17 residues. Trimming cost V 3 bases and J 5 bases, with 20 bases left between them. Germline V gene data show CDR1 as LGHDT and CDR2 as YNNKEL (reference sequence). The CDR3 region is CASSQRTGTLGYQPQHF. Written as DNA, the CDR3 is TGTGCCAGCAGCCAGAGAACCGGGACTCTGGGGTATCAGCCCCAGCATTTT.

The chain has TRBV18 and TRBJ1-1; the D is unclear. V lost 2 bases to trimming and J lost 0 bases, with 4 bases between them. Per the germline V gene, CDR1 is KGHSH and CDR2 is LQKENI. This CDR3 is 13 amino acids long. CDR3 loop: CASSPTVNTEAFF. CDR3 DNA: TGTGCCAGCTCACCAACTGTGAACACTGAAGCTTTCTTT.

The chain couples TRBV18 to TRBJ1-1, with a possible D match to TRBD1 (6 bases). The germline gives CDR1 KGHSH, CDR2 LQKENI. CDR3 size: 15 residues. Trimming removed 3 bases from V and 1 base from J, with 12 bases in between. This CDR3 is CASSPATGQNTEAFF. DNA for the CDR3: TGTGCCAGCTCACCCGCGACAGGCCAGAACACTGAAGCTTTCTTT.

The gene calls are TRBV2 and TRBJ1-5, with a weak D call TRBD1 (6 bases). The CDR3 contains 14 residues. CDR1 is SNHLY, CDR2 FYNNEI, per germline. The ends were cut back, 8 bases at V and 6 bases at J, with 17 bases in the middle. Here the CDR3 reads CASSRYRVGQPQHF. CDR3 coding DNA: TGTGCCAGCTCGCGATACAGGGTTGGTCAGCCCCAGCATTTT.

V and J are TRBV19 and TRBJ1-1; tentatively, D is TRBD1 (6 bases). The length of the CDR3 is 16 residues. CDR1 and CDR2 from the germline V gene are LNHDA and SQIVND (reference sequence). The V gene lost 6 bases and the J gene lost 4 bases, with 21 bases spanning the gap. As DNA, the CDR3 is TGTGCCAGTAGACCCATCACAGGGACGAGTAGCACTGAAGCTTTCTTT. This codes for CASRPITGTSSTEAFF. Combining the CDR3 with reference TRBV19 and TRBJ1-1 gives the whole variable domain DGGITQSPKYLFRKEGQNVTLSCEQNLNHDAMYWYRQDPGQGLRLIYYSQIVNDFQKGDIAEGYSVSREKKESFPLTVTSAQKNPTAFYLCASRPITGTSSTEAFFGQGTRLTVV.

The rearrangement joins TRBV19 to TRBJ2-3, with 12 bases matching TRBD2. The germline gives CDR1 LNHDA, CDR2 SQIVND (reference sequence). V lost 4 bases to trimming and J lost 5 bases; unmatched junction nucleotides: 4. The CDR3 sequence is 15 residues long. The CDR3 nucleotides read TGTGCCAGTAGTACGCAACTAGCGGGAGGAGATACGCAGTATTTT. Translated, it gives CASSTQLAGGDTQYF.

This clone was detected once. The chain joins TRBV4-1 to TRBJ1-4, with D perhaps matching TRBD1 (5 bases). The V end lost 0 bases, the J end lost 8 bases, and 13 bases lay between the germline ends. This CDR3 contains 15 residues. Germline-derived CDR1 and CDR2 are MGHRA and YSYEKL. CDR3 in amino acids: CASSQDRGFSEKLFF. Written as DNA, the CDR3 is TGCGCCAGCAGCCAAGATCGGGGGTTTTCCGAAAAACTGTTTTTT.

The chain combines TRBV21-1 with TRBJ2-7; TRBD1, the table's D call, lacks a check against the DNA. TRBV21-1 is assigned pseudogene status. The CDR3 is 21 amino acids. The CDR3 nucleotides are TGTGCCAGCAGAAATACAAGCACCCCAAGGACAGGGGGGACGAGTTACTACGAGCAGTACTTC. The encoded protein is CASRNTSTPRTGGTSYYEQYF.